This TCR beta chain was sequenced in a study of T cells after yellow fever vaccination. Study at large: Fractions low in cell number were prepared with SMART-Seq v4 Ultra Low Input.

With regard to this clonotype: Its antigen is unidentified.

Notes on the study in general: The CD4 and CD8 compartments had a small share of their clonotypes in common. Post-booster repertoires contained most primary-vaccination clones again (96% CD4, about 90% CD8).

5'RACE template switching generated TCR cDNA, adding a universal primer site and UMIs. TCRdb used MiXCR to reprocess the 5' RACE reads, holding one entry per CDR3 protein. The table includes hundreds of thousands of distinct CDR3 sequences, roughly 14% detected once. V lost 5 bases to trimming and J lost 0 bases, with 16 bases between them. Per the germline V gene, CDR1 is MNHEY and CDR2 is SVGEGT. This CDR3 is 16 amino acids long. Here the sequenced sample was PBMCs, taken on the day of the yellow fever booster vaccination. The TCR originated in a man aged 25 to 45 who received the YFV17D yellow fever vaccine. The chain recombines TRBV6-2 or TRBV6-3 with TRBJ1-1; D is unresolved. CDR3 nucleotide sequence: TGTGCCAGCAGTACCCCGCCGACGGGGATGAACACTGAAGCTTTCTTT. Encoded protein: CASSTPPTGMNTEAFF.